This T cell receptor (beta chain) was recovered during a study of cytomegalovirus exposure and HLA in healthy donors. Concerning this clone: The antigen remains undetermined.

The CDR3 loop spans 14 amino acids. Germline CDR1 MDHEN, CDR2 SYDVKM. V lost 6 bases, J lost 6 bases, and 6 bases stayed unmatched. The PCR ran on 60 Vbeta and 13 Jbeta primers. Profiling relied on immunoSEQ multiplex PCR, and the TCRdb table lists in-frame clones only, not all of them. In the table there are approximately 290,000 clones, under 90% of which are singletons. Study observations and caveats: Analyses of presence/absence relied on an assumption of roughly uniform sequencing depth across donors. Using a false discovery rate of 0.05, a later analysis showed that 16,951 TCR beta sequences were associated with HLA alleles. Among immune exposure information, only CMV serostatus was available.

The chain is built from TRBV28 and TRBJ2-1, with 9 bases fitting TRBD1. The TCR sequence derives from a girl aged 2 to 10 in good health and CMV-seronegative. The specimen sequenced was PBMCs. The CDR3 nucleotides read TGTGCCAGCAGGACGGGACAGGGCATCAATGAGCAGTTCTTC. This sequence encodes CASRTGQGINEQFF.